Listed here is a single T cell receptor beta chain. The data were taken from a study of CD8 T cells in Susac syndrome. An input of roughly 0.45 to 1 ug of RNA was subjected to reverse transcription using random hexamers. Each CDR3 protein gets one entry after TCRdb re-called the immunoSEQ multiplex PCR reads with MiXCR. The table has some 160,000 distinct CDR3 sequences, approximately 95% seen once. Trimming pared 6 bases from V and 2 bases from J, leaving 17 bases between. Germline assignment: CDR1 SGHVS and CDR2 FQNEAQ. This CDR3 comprises 15 residues. The sequencing sample was made of CD8+ T cells from PBMCs. This chain links TRBV7-8 with TRBJ2-7; D call uncertain. The receptor comes from a human donor with multiple sclerosis. CDR3: CASSQPPDGTYEQYF. The DNA of the CDR3 is TGTGCCAGCAGTCAACCCCCCGATGGGACCTACGAGCAGTACTTC.